This T cell receptor beta chain was profiled in a study of monozygotic twins with cystic fibrosis. Background on the study: Libraries were built from around 2.8 micrograms of fragmented DNA using about 15 PCR cycles.

Findings and caveats of the study: J usage was most co-twin-similar in 8 of 16 pairs, V in 13. Median Simpson clonality of 0.0095 suggested naive T cells predominated.

Clones were read by immunoSEQ multiplex PCR, and TCRdb kept only the in-frame ones, dropping some. The sample has 15,000 to 20,000 clones, 90% to 97% seen once. Regarding this clone: The target antigen is unknown.

Sequenced sample: blood. This TCR was recovered from a girl aged 2-10 years with cystic fibrosis.

The CDR3 region is CASSLESRTGLWNEQYF. CDR3 in DNA: TGCGCCAGCAGCTTGGAAAGTAGGACGGGGCTTTGGAACGAGCAGTACTTC. The chain employs TRBV5-1 and TRBJ2-7; D is tentatively TRBD1 or TRBD2 (5 bases each). This CDR3 comprises 17 residues. Germline V gene lookup returns CDR1 SGHRS and CDR2 YFSETQ. Trimming removed 0 bases at V and 5 bases at J, with 21 bases between.